The 12 T cell receptor beta chains below were found in one sample sequenced in a study of blood T cell repertoires in COVID-19. Data came from immunoSEQ multiplex PCR; TCRdb stores just in-frame clones and leaves some out. The repertoire has around 130,000 clones, approximately 80% of them found once; the top ten carry roughly 1.9%. The sequenced sample was peripheral blood. The receptors come from a man between 65 and 85 years old with acute or convalescent COVID-19.

The CDR3 protein is CASSRQGAGNTIYF. DNA for the CDR3: TGTGCCAGCAGCCGACAGGGGGCTGGAAACACCATATATTTT. V usage is TRBV3-1 (or the pseudogene TRBV3-2) and J usage is TRBJ1-3; 9 positions match TRBD1. CDR3 length: 14 residues. Germline CDR1 reads LGHDT; CDR2 reads YNNKEL (reference sequence). With 4 bases clipped from V and 2 bases from J, the junction kept 0 bases outside the gene matches.

This clone was seen more than once but under ten times. The rearrangement links TRBV19 to TRBJ2-2; 11 nucleotides match TRBD2. The CDR3 is 16 residues long. With V trimmed by 7 bases and J by 5 bases, 9 bases remained unmatched. CDR1 and CDR2 from the germline V gene are LNHDA and SQIVND (reference sequence). CDR3: CASKLAGDPRTGELFF. CDR3 sequence (DNA): TGTGCCAGTAAACTAGCGGGGGACCCAAGGACCGGGGAGCTGTTTTTT.

J is TRBJ2-2 and V is TRBV2; TRBD1 matches at 12 bases. Germline CDR1 and CDR2: SNHLY and FYNNEI. V was clipped by 6 bases and J by 3 bases; unmatched bases: 2. This CDR3 has 15 residues. CDR3 sequence (DNA): TGTGCCAGCAGGGGACAGGGGGCGGACACCGGGGAGCTGTTTTTT. This encodes CASRGQGADTGELFF.

The gene calls are TRBV9 and TRBJ1-2, with TRBD1 as a possible D gene (6 bases). The CDR3 consists of 17 residues. Trimming pared 3 bases from V and 0 bases from J, leaving 18 bases between. Germline V CDR1 and CDR2: SGDLS, YYNGEE. The CDR3 coding sequence is TGTGCCAGCAGCGCCTGGACAGTAAAGGGTTCTAACTATGGCTACACCTTC. Amino acid sequence: CASSAWTVKGSNYGYTF.

J is TRBJ2-1 and V is TRBV5-1; no definite D call. V lost 0 bases to trimming and J lost 4 bases, with 8 bases between them. The CDR3 length is 14 residues. Germline-derived CDR1 and CDR2 are SGHRS and YFSETQ. The CDR3 sequence: CASSLGQTYNEQFF. The CDR3 DNA follows: TGCGCCAGCAGCTTGGGGCAGACATACAATGAGCAGTTCTTC.

The chain joins TRBV6-4 to TRBJ1-2; the match to TRBD1 covers 9 bases. With 6 bases clipped from V and 4 bases from J, the junction kept 9 bases outside the gene matches. Germline loops: CDR1 MRHNA, CDR2 SNTAGT. The CDR3 has 15 residues. The CDR3 nucleotides read TGTGCCAGCAGGGTCCCGGGACAGGGATTCTATGGCTACACCTTC. This translates into CASRVPGQGFYGYTF.

This chain joins TRBV9 and TRBJ2-3, with D possibly matching TRBD2 (5 bases). The CDR3 covers 17 residues. The V and J ends lost 2 bases and 4 bases respectively, with 20 bases between them. Germline CDR1 reads SGDLS; CDR2 reads YYNGEE. Here the CDR3 reads CASSVQARAKGPDTQYF. The DNA of the CDR3 is TGTGCCAGCAGCGTCCAAGCGCGGGCCAAAGGGCCAGATACGCAGTATTTT.

The chain carries TRBV5-6 and TRBJ2-2, with 8 bases that match TRBD1. Trimming removed 1 base from V and 0 bases from J; junction bases left unmatched: 2. The germline CDR1 and CDR2 sequences are SGHDT and YYEEEE. The CDR3 contains 16 residues. The CDR3 DNA sequence: TGTGCCAGCAGCTTGTTGGGACAGGCGAACACCGGGGAGCTGTTTTTT. This codes for CASSLLGQANTGELFF.

V is TRBV18 and J is TRBJ1-6, with 8 bases fitting TRBD1. The CDR3 loop spans 19 amino acids. Per germline, CDR1 KGHSH and CDR2 LQKENI. The junction had 10 bases not matched to a gene; V was cut back by 3 bases and J by 0 bases. Here the CDR3 reads CASSPRDRGRSSYNSPLHF. The CDR3 nucleotides are TGTGCCAGCTCACCGAGAGACAGGGGCCGAAGCTCCTATAATTCACCCCTCCACTTT.

This clone was seen a few times. This rearrangement joins TRBV19 to TRBJ1-2; 7 bases align to TRBD1. V gave up 7 bases and J gave up 8 bases; unmatched junction bases: 7. The CDR3 covers 12 residues. From germline, CDR1 is LNHDA and CDR2 SQIVND (reference sequence). The CDR3 protein is CASNRGYLGYTF. In DNA, the CDR3 is TGTGCCAGTAACAGGGGCTATCTGGGCTACACCTTC.

This clone was counted a single time. The rearrangement joins TRBV5-4 to TRBJ2-1; the D gene is possibly TRBD2 (5 bases). V was cut by 4 bases and J by 5 bases, with 10 bases left in between. The germline gives CDR1 SGHNT, CDR2 YYREEE (reference sequence). The CDR3 extends over 13 amino acids. The CDR3 loop reads CASSSGAHNEQFF. CDR3 sequence (DNA): TGTGCCAGCAGCAGCGGTGCACACAATGAGCAGTTCTTC.

This clone came up once. V gene TRBV29-1 combines with J gene TRBJ1-1; 8 bases are a match to TRBD1. J gave up 4 bases and V 4 bases, and 11 bases lay outside the gene matches. The CDR3 has 15 amino acids. Germline V gene data show CDR1 as SQVTM and CDR2 as ANQGSEA. The CDR3 DNA sequence: TGCAGCGTTGGGGGCAGGGGGCGTAAGGGCACTGAAGCTTTCTTT. Translating it yields CSVGGRGRKGTEAFF.